This section outlines one TCR beta chain sequence together with its context. Antigen unknown. At one boundary the junction diverges from the germline segment, which might be a read error. This sample is drawn from a study of T cells in localized non-small cell lung cancer. Study results and caveats: Out of the top 100 tumor clones, a median around 57 were seen in adjacent lung.

Germline V gene sequence: CDR1 SNHLY, CDR2 FYNNEI. This CDR3 is built from 14 residues. The data were produced by immunoSEQ multiplex PCR, yet TCRdb's version contains in-frame clones alone and is incomplete. The sample holds approximately 1,200 clones, approximately 27% seen once. The chain employs TRBV2 and TRBJ2-1, with D possibly being TRBD2 (5 bases). The sample in question was normal lung tissue next to the tumor, obtained before any cancer treatment. This receptor was obtained from a male donor aged 60 or over with stage II squamous cell lung carcinoma. CDR3 residues: CASSAFASYDEQFF. The DNA for the CDR3 is TGTGCCAGCAGTGCTTTCGCTAGCTACGATGAGCAGTTCTTC.